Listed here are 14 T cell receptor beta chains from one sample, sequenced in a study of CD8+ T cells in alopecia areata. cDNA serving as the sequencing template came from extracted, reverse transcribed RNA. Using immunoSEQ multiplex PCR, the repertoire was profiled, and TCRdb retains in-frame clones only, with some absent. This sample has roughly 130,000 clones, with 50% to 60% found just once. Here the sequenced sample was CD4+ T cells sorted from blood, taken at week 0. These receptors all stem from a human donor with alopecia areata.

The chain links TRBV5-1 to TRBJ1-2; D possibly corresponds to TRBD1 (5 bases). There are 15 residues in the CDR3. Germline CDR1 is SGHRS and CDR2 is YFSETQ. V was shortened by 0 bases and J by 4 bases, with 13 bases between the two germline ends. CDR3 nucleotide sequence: TGCGCCAGCAGCTTGGAACTGGGGCGCGGCTATGGCTACACCTTC. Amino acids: CASSLELGRGYGYTF.

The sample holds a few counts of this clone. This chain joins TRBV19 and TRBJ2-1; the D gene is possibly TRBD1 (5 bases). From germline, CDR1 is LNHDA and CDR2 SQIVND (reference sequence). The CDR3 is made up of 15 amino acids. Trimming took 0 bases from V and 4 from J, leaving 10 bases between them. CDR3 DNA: TGTGCCAGTAGTATAGAAGGGGTCGTTTACAATGAGCAGTTCTTC. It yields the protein CASSIEGVVYNEQFF.

The CDR3 DNA reads TGTGCCATCAGTCGAGCGGGAGCCACAGATACGCAGTATTTT. Protein: CAISRAGATDTQYF. The V and J genes are TRBV10-3 and TRBJ2-3; TRBD2 aligns across 8 bases. The J segment lost 2 bases and the V segment lost 5 bases, leaving 3 bases of the junction unmatched. The germline V gene encodes CDR1 ENHRY and CDR2 SYGVKD. CDR3 length: 14 amino acids.

The CDR3 DNA is TGTGCCAGCGAGTCCCCCGGAGAGACCCAGTACTTC. It yields the protein CASESPGETQYF. The chain uses TRBV6-5 and TRBJ2-5, with D uncertain. This CDR3 region has 12 residues. V lost 8 bases and J lost 4, with 11 bases in between. Germline-derived CDR1 and CDR2 are MNHEY and SVGAGI.

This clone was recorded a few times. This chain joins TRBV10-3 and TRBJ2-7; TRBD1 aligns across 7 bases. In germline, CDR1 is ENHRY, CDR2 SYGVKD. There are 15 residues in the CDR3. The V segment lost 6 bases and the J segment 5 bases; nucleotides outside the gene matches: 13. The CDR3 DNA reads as TGTGCCATCAGCGACATGGAAGGGGGCGGCGACGAGCAGTACTTC. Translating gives CAISDMEGGGDEQYF.

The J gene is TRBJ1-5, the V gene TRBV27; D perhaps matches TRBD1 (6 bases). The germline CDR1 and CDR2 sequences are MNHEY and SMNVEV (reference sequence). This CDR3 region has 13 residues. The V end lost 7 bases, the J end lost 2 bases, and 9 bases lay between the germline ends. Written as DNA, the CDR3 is TGTGCCAGCAAACAGGGAGGCAATCAGCCCCAGCATTTT. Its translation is CASKQGGNQPQHF.

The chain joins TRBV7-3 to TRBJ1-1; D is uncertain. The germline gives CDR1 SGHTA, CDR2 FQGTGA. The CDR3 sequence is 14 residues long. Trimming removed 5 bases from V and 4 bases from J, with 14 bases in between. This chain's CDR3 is CASSQEAGGTEAFF. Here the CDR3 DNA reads TGTGCCAGCAGCCAAGAGGCGGGCGGCACTGAAGCTTTCTTT.

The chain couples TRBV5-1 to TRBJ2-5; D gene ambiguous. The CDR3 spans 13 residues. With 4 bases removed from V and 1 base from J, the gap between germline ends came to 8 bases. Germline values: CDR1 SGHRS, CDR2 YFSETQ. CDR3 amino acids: CASSPRSQETQYF. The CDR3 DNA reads TGCGCCAGCAGCCCGCGAAGCCAAGAGACCCAGTACTTC.

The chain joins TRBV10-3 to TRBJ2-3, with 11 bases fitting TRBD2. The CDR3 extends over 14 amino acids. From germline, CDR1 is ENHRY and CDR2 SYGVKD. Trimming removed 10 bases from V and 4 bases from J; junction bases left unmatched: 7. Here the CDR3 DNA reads TGTGCCACCTCAACTAGCGGGGGACCAGATACGCAGTATTTT. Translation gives CATSTSGGPDTQYF.

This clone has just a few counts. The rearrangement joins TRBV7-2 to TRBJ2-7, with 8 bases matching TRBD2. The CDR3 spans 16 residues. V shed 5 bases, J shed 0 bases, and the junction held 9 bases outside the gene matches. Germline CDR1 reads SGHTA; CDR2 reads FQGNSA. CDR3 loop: CASSPAGGGISYEQYF. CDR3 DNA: TGTGCCAGCAGCCCGGCGGGCGGGGGGATCTCCTACGAGCAGTACTTC.

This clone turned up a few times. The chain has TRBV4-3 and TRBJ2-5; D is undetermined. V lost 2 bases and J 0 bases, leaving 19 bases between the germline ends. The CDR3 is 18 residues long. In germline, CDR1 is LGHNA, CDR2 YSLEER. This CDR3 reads CASSQLDPGSSNQETQYF. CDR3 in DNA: TGCGCCAGCAGCCAACTCGACCCCGGGTCCAGCAACCAAGAGACCCAGTACTTC.

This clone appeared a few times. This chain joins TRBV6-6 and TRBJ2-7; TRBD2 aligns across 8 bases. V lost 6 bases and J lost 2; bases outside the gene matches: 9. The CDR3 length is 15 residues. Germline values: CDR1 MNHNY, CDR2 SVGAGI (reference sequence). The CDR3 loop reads CASSRGGPQTYEQYF. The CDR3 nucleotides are TGTGCCAGCAGCCGGGGGGGACCCCAAACCTACGAGCAGTACTTC.

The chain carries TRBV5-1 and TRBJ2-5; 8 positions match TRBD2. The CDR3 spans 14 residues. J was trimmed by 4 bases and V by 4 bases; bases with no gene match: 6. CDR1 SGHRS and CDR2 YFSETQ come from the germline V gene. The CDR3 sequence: CASSDPGGGETQYF. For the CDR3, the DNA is TGCGCCAGCAGCGACCCCGGGGGGGGAGAGACCCAGTACTTC. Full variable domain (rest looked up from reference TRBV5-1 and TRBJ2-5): KAGVTQTPRYLIKTRGQQVTLSCSPISGHRSVSWYQQTPGQGLQFLFEYFSETQRNKGNFPGRFSGRQFSNSRSEMNVSTLELGDSALYLCASSDPGGGETQYFGPGTRLLVL.

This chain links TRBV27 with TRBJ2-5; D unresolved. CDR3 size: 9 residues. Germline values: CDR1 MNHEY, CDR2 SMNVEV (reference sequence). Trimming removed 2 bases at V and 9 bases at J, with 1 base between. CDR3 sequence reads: CASSLPQYF. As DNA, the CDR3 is TGTGCCAGCAGTTTACCCCAGTACTTC.